This T cell receptor (beta chain) was recorded in a study of cytomegalovirus exposure and HLA in healthy donors. Study details: In a previous analysis, about 100 million unique TCR beta sequences were found from 150 million to 200 million T cells. The Caucasian-associated ancestry cluster contained 65% to 85% of the approximately 390 genotyped donors. Overall study findings and caveats: Researchers reportedly found TCR beta sequences accurately predicted most subjects' HLA-A and HLA-B alleles. Later on, an analysis showed TCR association rates differing by HLA locus, with DRB1 the most and HLA-C the fewest.

13 Jbeta primers and 60 Vbeta primers were used for the PCR. TCRdb's table, derived via immunoSEQ multiplex PCR, lists solely in-frame clones and lacks some. Of nearly 100,000 clones in the sample, roughly a tenth were seen once. This clone was observed a few times. What it recognizes is unknown. The germline CDR1 and CDR2 sequences are MDHEN and SYDVKM. The CDR3 loop spans 14 amino acids. Trimming cost V 7 bases and J 2 bases, with 15 bases left between them. Sequencing was done on a sample of PBMCs. The chain recombines TRBV28 with TRBJ2-7; D gene ambiguous. This clonotype was sampled from a man aged 45 to 65 in good health and CMV-seropositive. CDR3 in amino acids: CASKEYGPTYEQYF. In nucleotides, the CDR3 is TGTGCCAGCAAAGAGTACGGTCCTACCTACGAGCAGTACTTC.